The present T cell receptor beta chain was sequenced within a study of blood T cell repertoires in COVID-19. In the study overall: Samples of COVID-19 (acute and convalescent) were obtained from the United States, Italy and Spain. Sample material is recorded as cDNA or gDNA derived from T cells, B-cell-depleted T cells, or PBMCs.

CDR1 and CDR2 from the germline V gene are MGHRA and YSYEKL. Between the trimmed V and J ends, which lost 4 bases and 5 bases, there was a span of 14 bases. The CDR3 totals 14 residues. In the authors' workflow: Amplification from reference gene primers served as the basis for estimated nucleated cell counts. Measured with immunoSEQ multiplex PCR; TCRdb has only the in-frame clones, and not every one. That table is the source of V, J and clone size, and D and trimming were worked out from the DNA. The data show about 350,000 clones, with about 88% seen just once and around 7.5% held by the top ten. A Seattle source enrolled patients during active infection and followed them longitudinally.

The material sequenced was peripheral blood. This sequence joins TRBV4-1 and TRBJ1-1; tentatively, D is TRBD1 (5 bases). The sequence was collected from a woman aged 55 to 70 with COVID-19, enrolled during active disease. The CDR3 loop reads CASSPPGVGTEAFF. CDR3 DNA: TGCGCCAGCAGCCCCCCGGGGGTTGGTACTGAAGCTTTCTTT.